A selection of T cell receptor beta chains follows, all from one sample in a study of response to subunit inactivated influenza vaccine. TCRdb itself ran the RT-PCR reads through MiXCR, one entry per CDR3 protein. The sample has about 190,000 distinct CDR3 sequences, 13% to 15% seen once. The specimen comprised CD8+ T cells sorted from PBMCs, sampled around 5 days after vaccination. Receptor source: a man aged 50 to 60 who received an inactivated influenza vaccine. Each CDR3 is given with its conserved first and last residue. Each record gives: J gene, clone size, V gene, D gene, CDR3 DNA, CDR3 protein. D genes are given only for firm matches. Size tells how often a clone was seen (once, few, many) or the class of an expanded clone, and some rows leave it out.

J: TRBJ2-7; size: -; V: TRBV7-8; D: -; DNA: TGTGCCAGCAGCTTAGGGGCGCGGTACGAGCAGTACTTC; CDR3: CASSLGARYEQYF
J: TRBJ2-1; size: -; V: TRBV7-3; D: TRBD2; DNA: TGTGCCAGCAGCTCGCTAGCGGGAGGGCATCATGAGCAGTTCTTC; CDR3: CASSSLAGGHHEQFF
J: TRBJ2-7; size: many; V: TRBV4-3; D: TRBD1; DNA: TGCGCCAGCAGCCAATATAAGGGGGCCGACTCCTACGAGCAGTACTTC; CDR3: CASSQYKGADSYEQYF
J: TRBJ2-5; size: -; V: TRBV28; D: -; DNA: TGTGCCAGCAGTTTAGACGAGCAGGCGGCGGAGACCCAGTACTTC; CDR3: CASSLDEQAAETQYF
J: TRBJ2-1; size: few; V: TRBV7-9; D: -; DNA: TGTGCCAGCAGACCTGACCTTAATGAGCAGTTCTTC; CDR3: CASRPDLNEQFF
J: TRBJ2-5; size: -; V: TRBV7-6; D: TRBD2; DNA: TGTGCCAGCAGCTTCACACTAGCGTCTTGGGGGACCCAGTACTTC; CDR3: CASSFTLASWGTQYF
J: TRBJ2-7; size: -; V: TRBV7-9; D: TRBD1; DNA: TGTGCCAGCAGCTTAGGTCAGACAGGGGCGTACGAGCAGTACTTC; CDR3: CASSLGQTGAYEQYF
J: TRBJ1-6; size: -; V: TRBV18; D: -; DNA: TGTGCCAGCTCATCCGCACCGGGACACCAATCACCCCTCCACTTT; CDR3: CASSSAPGHQSPLHF
J: TRBJ2-3; size: -; V: TRBV28; D: TRBD2; DNA: TGTGCCAGCAGTCGACCGGGACTAGCGTCACCGGGGGATACGCAGTATTTT; CDR3: CASSRPGLASPGDTQYF
J: TRBJ2-2; size: few; V: TRBV4-3; D: -; DNA: TGCGCCAGCAGCCAAGAGGGTGGTGGCGGGGGCTCCGGAGGGGAGCTGTTTTTT; CDR3: CASSQEGGGGGSGGELFF
J: TRBJ2-7; size: few; V: TRBV25-1; D: TRBD1; DNA: TGTGCCAGCAGTGACCACTCCGGGACAGACCTCTACGAGCAGTACTTC; CDR3: CASSDHSGTDLYEQYF
J: TRBJ2-1; size: -; V: TRBV9; D: TRBD2; DNA: TGTGCCAGCAGCGTAAGCTGGGGTAGCGGGAGGGATACCTACAATGAGCAGTTCTTC; CDR3: CASSVSWGSGRDTYNEQFF
J: TRBJ2-1; size: many; V: TRBV7-2; D: -; DNA: TGTGCCAGCAGCTCATGGGGTACAGCTTACAATGAGCAGTTCTTC; CDR3: CASSSWGTAYNEQFF
J: TRBJ2-7; size: -; V: TRBV4-3; D: -; DNA: TGCGCCAGCAGCCAAGATCTTACTTTTTTTAGGGGAGACGAGCAGTACTTC; CDR3: CASSQDLTFFRGDEQYF
J: TRBJ2-3; size: -; V: TRBV29-1; D: -; DNA: TGCAGCGTTGGGGGCGGGAATCTTGCAGATACGCAGTATTTT; CDR3: CSVGGGNLADTQYF
J: TRBJ2-2; size: -; V: TRBV29-1; D: -; DNA: TGCAGCGTTGAGGGGCGGGGCAATGCCGGGGAGCTGTTTTTT; CDR3: CSVEGRGNAGELFF
J: TRBJ1-1; size: -; V: TRBV12-3/TRBV12-4; D: -; DNA: TGTGCCAGCAGTTTTGGGGAAGCTTTCTTT; CDR3: CASSFGEAFF
J: TRBJ2-3; size: many; V: TRBV24-1; D: -; DNA: TGTGCCACCAGTAGCGCAGATTCCACAGATACGCAGTATTTT; CDR3: CATSSADSTDTQYF
J: TRBJ2-3; size: few; V: TRBV7-6; D: TRBD2; DNA: TGTGCCAGCAGCTTAGTAGCGGGAGGGCCTGAGGATACGCAGTATTTT; CDR3: CASSLVAGGPEDTQYF
J: TRBJ1-3; size: few; V: TRBV10-3; D: -; DNA: TGTGCCATCAGTGAAAGTCAGAACCTCTCTGGAAACACCATATATTTT; CDR3: CAISESQNLSGNTIYF
J: TRBJ2-7; size: -; V: TRBV7-9; D: TRBD2; DNA: TGTGCCAGCAGCTTAGGTAGCGGGAGGTACTCCTACGAGCAGTACTTC; CDR3: CASSLGSGRYSYEQYF
J: TRBJ2-1; size: -; V: TRBV6-2/TRBV6-3; D: -; DNA: TGTGCCGCCGCCGAGGGCAGCTCCTACAATGAGCAGTTCTTC; CDR3: CAAAEGSSYNEQFF
J: TRBJ1-5; size: -; V: TRBV15; D: -; DNA: TGTGCCACCAGCAGAGTCGTGGAAAGCAATCAGCCCCAGCATTTT; CDR3: CATSRVVESNQPQHF
J: TRBJ1-1; size: -; V: TRBV12-3/TRBV12-4; D: -; DNA: TGTGCCAGCGCCCGGACTCAGACTGAAGCTTTCTTT; CDR3: CASARTQTEAFF
J: TRBJ1-1; size: -; V: TRBV6-5; D: -; DNA: TGTGCCAGCAGTTACTCGAGAGAAACGAACACTGAAGCTTTCTTT; CDR3: CASSYSRETNTEAFF
J: TRBJ2-7; size: -; V: TRBV7-6; D: -; DNA: TGTACCATCAGCCTGACCTACAGGTCTGTAGGAGGCTACGAGCAGTACTTC; CDR3: CTISLTYRSVGGYEQYF
J: TRBJ2-1; size: few; V: TRBV7-9; D: -; DNA: TGTGCCAGCAGCCCTCTAAAAACCGGGCCTATATACAATGAGCAGTTCTTC; CDR3: CASSPLKTGPIYNEQFF
J: TRBJ1-2; size: few; V: TRBV4-3; D: -; DNA: TGCGCCAGCAGCCAGGACGGTAACTATGGCTACACCTTC; CDR3: CASSQDGNYGYTF
J: TRBJ2-2; size: few; V: TRBV19; D: -; DNA: TGTGCCAGTAGTATAAAAGCCATAGGGGAGCTGTTTTTT; CDR3: CASSIKAIGELFF
J: TRBJ1-1; size: -; V: TRBV4-2; D: TRBD1; DNA: TGTGCCAGCAGCCACGGGACAGTGCTCGCGAACACTGAAGCTTTCTTT; CDR3: CASSHGTVLANTEAFF
J: TRBJ2-7; size: -; V: TRBV6-6; D: TRBD2; DNA: TGTGCCAGTTGTGGACTAGGACACTACGAGCAGTACTTC; CDR3: CASCGLGHYEQYF
J: TRBJ2-7; size: few; V: TRBV15; D: -; DNA: TGTGCCACCAGCAGAGACAAGCTGAGCGAGCAGTACTTC; CDR3: CATSRDKLSEQYF
J: TRBJ2-7; size: many; V: TRBV7-9; D: -; DNA: TGTGCCAGCAGCGCAGAAACCTACGAGCAGTACTTC; CDR3: CASSAETYEQYF
J: TRBJ1-2; size: few; V: TRBV4-1; D: -; DNA: TGCGCCAGCAGCCACCTAGACAGGAAGGGGTCGCCATACTATGGCTACACCTTC; CDR3: CASSHLDRKGSPYYGYTF
J: TRBJ2-1; size: few; V: TRBV6-2/TRBV6-3; D: TRBD2; DNA: TGTGCCAGCACCTCCGGGGGGTGGACTAACAATGAGCAGTTCTTC; CDR3: CASTSGGWTNNEQFF
J: TRBJ2-3; size: few; V: TRBV10-3; D: -; DNA: TGTGCCATCCAAGGCGGGGGCACAGATACGCAGTATTTT; CDR3: CAIQGGGTDTQYF
J: TRBJ2-5; size: few; V: TRBV7-8; D: TRBD2; DNA: TGTGCCAGCAGCCAGGGACTAGCGGGAGGGCCGATCGAAGAGACCCAGTACTTC; CDR3: CASSQGLAGGPIEETQYF
J: TRBJ2-7; size: -; V: TRBV20-1; D: TRBD1; DNA: TGCAGTGCTAGAGATAGAACAGGGGCCGACTACGAGCAGTACTTC; CDR3: CSARDRTGADYEQYF
J: TRBJ2-1; size: -; V: TRBV5-6; D: TRBD1; DNA: TGTGCCAGCAGCTTGCTAATCGGACAGGGGCACAATGAGCAGTTCTTC; CDR3: CASSLLIGQGHNEQFF
J: TRBJ1-3; size: -; V: TRBV6-5; D: TRBD1; DNA: TGTGCCAGCAGTTCGGGACAGTGGATCGGAAACACCATATATTTT; CDR3: CASSSGQWIGNTIYF
J: TRBJ1-5; size: -; V: TRBV2; D: -; DNA: TGTGCCAGCAGGGTTACAGAGATTGGACAGCCCCAGCATTTT; CDR3: CASRVTEIGQPQHF
J: TRBJ1-2; size: few; V: TRBV20-1; D: -; DNA: TGCAGTGCTAGATTGAGGGACCACTATGGCTACACCTTC; CDR3: CSARLRDHYGYTF
J: TRBJ1-6; size: few; V: TRBV4-1; D: -; DNA: TGCGCCAGCAGCCAAGGACAGAATTCACCCCTCCACTTT; CDR3: CASSQGQNSPLHF
J: TRBJ2-1; size: -; V: TRBV4-1; D: -; DNA: TGCGCCAGCAGCCCAGGGCCCGTAAATCCCTACAATGAGCAGTTCTTC; CDR3: CASSPGPVNPYNEQFF
J: TRBJ1-2; size: many; V: TRBV6-4; D: -; DNA: TGTGCCAGCACACCGACGGCCACTAACTATGGCTACACCTTC; CDR3: CASTPTATNYGYTF
J: TRBJ2-7; size: few; V: TRBV20-1; D: TRBD2; DNA: TGCAGTGCTCAGGAGCGGGGGCCAGCCTACGAGCAGTACTTC; CDR3: CSAQERGPAYEQYF
J: TRBJ1-2; size: -; V: TRBV28; D: -; DNA: TGTGCCAGCAGTTTCGAGGTCTATGGCTACACCTTC; CDR3: CASSFEVYGYTF
J: TRBJ2-3; size: few; V: TRBV28; D: -; DNA: TGTGCCAGCAGTCCCCCAGAAGGCGGGTCGAGAGATACGCAGTATTTT; CDR3: CASSPPEGGSRDTQYF
J: TRBJ2-5; size: -; V: TRBV7-2; D: TRBD2; DNA: TGTGCCAGCAGCTTTTTCCCGGGACTAGGAGAGACCCAGTACTTC; CDR3: CASSFFPGLGETQYF
J: TRBJ2-1; size: -; V: TRBV4-1; D: TRBD2; DNA: TGCGCCAGCAGCCCCCGGGGGGAAAGCGATGAGCAGTTCTTC; CDR3: CASSPRGESDEQFF
J: TRBJ1-5; size: -; V: TRBV6-1; D: -; DNA: TGTGCCAGCATAGGACGGGTACCCAGCAATCAGCCCCAGCATTTT; CDR3: CASIGRVPSNQPQHF